A single sample gave rise to the 30 T cell receptor beta chains below, sequenced in a study of shared clonotypes between healthy human individuals. This table comes from immunoSEQ multiplex PCR, and its TCRdb copy is limited to in-frame clones, with some not included. The sample carries about 1,500,000 clones, roughly 96% recorded once. Sequences were obtained from naive CD4+ T cells sorted from blood. Subset meaning: CD45RA+ positively selected. These receptors all stem from a man aged 30 to 39 in good health.

The V and J genes are TRBV6-1 and TRBJ2-2; possibly TRBD1 for D (6 bases). The ends were cut back, 4 bases at V and 6 bases at J, with 21 bases in the middle. CDR3 size: 17 residues. Germline-derived CDR1 and CDR2 are MNHNS and SASEGT. The CDR3 DNA sequence: TGTGCCAGCAGTGTCATCCCGACAGGACAAGGGTCCGGGGAGCTGTTTTTT. Its protein product is CASSVIPTGQGSGELFF.

The chain combines TRBV10-1 with TRBJ1-1, with 7 bases fitting TRBD1. This CDR3 comprises 15 residues. V gave up 5 bases and J gave up 3 bases; unmatched junction bases: 9. Germline V lookup: CDR1 WNHNN, CDR2 SYGVQD (reference sequence). The CDR3 DNA sequence: TGCGCCAGCAGTCCCAGTCAGCAGGGGGACACTGAAGCTTTCTTT. It codes for CASSPSQQGDTEAFF.

This clone came up once. The chain is built from TRBV10-1 and TRBJ1-1; the D gene is possibly TRBD1 (6 bases). Trimming stripped 4 bases from V and 1 base from J, with 13 bases between. Looked up from germline, CDR1 is WNHNN and CDR2 is SYGVQD (reference sequence). This CDR3 is built from 15 residues. The CDR3 region is CASSARRTANTEAFF. The CDR3 coding sequence is TGCGCCAGCAGTGCGCGGCGGACAGCGAACACTGAAGCTTTCTTT.

This clone came up a few times. Here the CDR3 DNA reads TGTGCCAGCATCCAAATTACAGGGGGGGTGAACACTGAAGCTTTCTTT. Translation: CASIQITGGVNTEAFF. V usage is TRBV6-6 and J usage is TRBJ1-1; 8 bases match TRBD1. The CDR3 contains 16 residues. J gave up 0 bases and V 7 bases, and 10 bases lay outside the gene matches. Germline V gives CDR1 MNHNY, CDR2 SVGAGI (reference sequence).

About this clone: The sample has other DNA sequences that encode this CDR3 too. The gene calls are TRBV7-8 and TRBJ2-7; 8 bases are shared with TRBD1. The germline V gene encodes CDR1 SGHVS and CDR2 FQNEAQ. The CDR3 covers 14 residues. V lost 2 bases to trimming and J lost 1 base; unmatched junction nucleotides: 1. CDR3 DNA: TGTGCCAGCAGCTTACAGGGGGCGTCCTACGAGCAGTACTTC. Its protein is CASSLQGASYEQYF.

This chain links TRBV20-1 with TRBJ2-7, with D perhaps matching TRBD2 (5 bases). The CDR3 runs to 11 residues. The germline V gene encodes CDR1 DFQATT and CDR2 SNEGSKA (reference sequence). The V gene lost 6 bases and the J gene lost 12 bases, with 18 bases spanning the gap. CDR3 protein: CSATEDVLGYF. The CDR3 nucleotides are TGCAGTGCAACGGAGGACGTTCTAGGGTACTTC.

For this clone: Mismatch with germline at one junction end may stem from a read error. The chain carries TRBV7-7 and TRBJ2-1, with 7 bases matching TRBD2. CDR1 and CDR2 from the germline V gene are SSHAT and FNYEAQ (reference sequence). The CDR3 extends over 15 amino acids. CDR3 residues: CASSLVAGESGEQFF. DNA of the CDR3: TGTGCTAGCAGCTTAGTCGCGGGAGAGTCGGGAGAGCAGTTCTTC.

V is TRBV12-5 and J is TRBJ1-1; D not certain. The V gene's germline CDR1 is LGHNT and CDR2 FRNRAP. The ends were cut back, 1 base at V and 2 bases at J, with 17 bases in the middle. The CDR3 length is 17 residues. This CDR3 reads CASGLGEWPRPNTEAFF. The DNA for the CDR3 is TGTGCTAGTGGTTTGGGGGAATGGCCGCGGCCTAACACTGAAGCTTTCTTT. The whole variable domain, filled in from reference TRBV12-5 and TRBJ1-1, reads DARVTQTPRHKVTEMGQEVTMRCQPILGHNTVFWYRQTMMQGLELLAYFRNRAPLDDSGMPKDRFSAEMPDATLATLKIQPSEPRDSAVYFCASGLGEWPRPNTEAFFGQGTRLTVV.

This clone came up a few times. At one of its ends the junction is not consistent with the germline gene, which may arise from a read error. The chain combines TRBV19 with TRBJ1-5; 9 bases line up with TRBD1. Germline V gene sequence: CDR1 LNHDA, CDR2 SQIVND (reference sequence). The CDR3 covers 13 residues. The CDR3 region has the DNA TGCGCCCACGGACAGGGGCTCGGTCAGCCCCAGCATTTT. It yields the protein CAHGQGLGQPQHF.

This sequence joins TRBV7-9 and TRBJ2-7, with unresolved D. Germline V gene sequence: CDR1 SEHNR, CDR2 FQNEAQ (reference sequence). The CDR3 spans 15 residues. V lost 3 bases and J 2 bases, leaving 14 bases between the germline ends. The CDR3 here is CASSFAPLPAYEQYF. The DNA of the CDR3 is TGTGCCAGCAGCTTCGCCCCCCTTCCAGCCTACGAGCAGTACTTC.

The chain carries TRBV5-1 and TRBJ2-7; TRBD2 aligns across 7 bases. V gave up 4 bases and J gave up 4 bases; unmatched junction bases: 11. CDR1 is SGHRS, CDR2 YFSETQ, per germline. The CDR3 consists of 15 residues. The CDR3 here is CASSEATSATYEQYF. The CDR3 DNA reads as TGCGCCAGCAGCGAGGCTACTAGCGCAACGTACGAGCAGTACTTC. Using reference TRBV5-1 and TRBJ2-7 for the parts outside the CDR3, the full variable domain is KAGVTQTPRYLIKTRGQQVTLSCSPISGHRSVSWYQQTPGQGLQFLFEYFSETQRNKGNFPGRFSGRQFSNSRSEMNVSTLELGDSALYLCASSEATSATYEQYFGPGTRLTVT.

The chain couples TRBV5-4 to TRBJ2-2; D is unclear. The CDR3 runs 16 residues. Germline V CDR1 and CDR2: SGHNT, YYREEE (reference sequence). Deletions cut 0 bases from V and 4 bases from J, with 13 bases between. CDR3 in amino acids: CASSLGESRSTGELFF. The CDR3, as DNA: TGTGCCAGCAGCTTGGGCGAGAGTCGTTCCACCGGGGAGCTGTTTTTT.

This chain connects TRBV11-2 to TRBJ2-1; TRBD2 matches 12 bases. V trimming: 1 base; J trimming: 8 bases; junction bases outside the gene matches: 3. CDR1 SGHAT and CDR2 FQNNGV come from the germline V gene. The CDR3 covers 15 residues. CDR3 DNA: TGTGCCAGCAGCTTAGGACTAGCGGGAGTCCATGAGCAGTTCTTC. Amino acids: CASSLGLAGVHEQFF.

The gene calls are TRBV12-1 and TRBJ2-1; TRBD1 was called by the table and not checked on the DNA. TRBV12-1 is listed as a pseudogene. The length of the CDR3 is 14 residues. The CDR3 region is CASSTGTGGREQFF. CDR3 sequence (DNA): TGTGCCAGCAGCACGGGGACAGGGGGTCGGGAGCAGTTCTTC.

The chain carries TRBV19 and TRBJ2-7; 8 nucleotides agree with TRBD2. Germline V CDR1 and CDR2: LNHDA, SQIVND (reference sequence). J lost 0 bases, V lost 5 bases, and 6 bases had no gene match. The CDR3 is 15 amino acids. CDR3 protein: CASSELAASSYEQYF. The CDR3 bases are TGTGCCAGTAGTGAACTAGCGGCAAGCTCCTACGAGCAGTACTTC.

The rearrangement uses TRBV9 and TRBJ2-7, with TRBD2 as a possible D gene (5 bases). The V gene's germline CDR1 is SGDLS and CDR2 YYNGEE. Trimming removed 0 bases from V and 2 bases from J, with 9 bases in between. The CDR3 loop spans 14 amino acids. CDR3 in amino acids: CASSVGSAAYEQYF. As DNA, the CDR3 is TGTGCCAGCAGCGTAGGTAGCGCTGCCTACGAGCAGTACTTC. Full variable domain (remainder filled in from reference TRBV9 and TRBJ2-7): DSGVTQTPKHLITATGQRVTLRCSPRSGDLSVYWYQQSLDQGLQFLIQYYNGEERAKGNILERFSAQQFPDLHSELNLSSLELGDSALYFCASSVGSAAYEQYFGPGTRLTVT.

The chain employs TRBV30 and TRBJ2-5, with no clear D. CDR3 size: 13 residues. Trimming pared 4 bases from V and 1 base from J, leaving 10 bases between. The germline gives CDR1 GTSNPN, CDR2 SVGIG (reference sequence). DNA for the CDR3: TGTGCCTGGAACCAGTTAGGCCAAGAGACCCAGTACTTC. Its translation is CAWNQLGQETQYF.

The chain carries TRBV28 and TRBJ2-3, with 7 positions matching TRBD2. V lost 3 bases to trimming and J lost 0 bases; unmatched junction nucleotides: 3. Germline V gene data show CDR1 as MDHEN and CDR2 as SYDVKM. This CDR3 is 15 amino acids long. The CDR3 nucleotides read TGTGCCAGCAGTTTCGGCGGGAGTAGCACAGATACGCAGTATTTT. Its protein product is CASSFGGSSTDTQYF.

This chain uses TRBV19 with TRBJ1-5; D call uncertain. Between the trimmed V and J ends, which lost 5 bases and 2 bases, there was a span of 19 bases. This CDR3 is 17 amino acids long. Germline CDR1 and CDR2: LNHDA and SQIVND (reference sequence). CDR3 region: CASSFLGLGGGNQPQHF. In DNA, the CDR3 is TGTGCCAGTAGTTTTCTCGGGCTGGGCGGTGGCAATCAGCCCCAGCATTTT.

This chain connects TRBV5-4 to TRBJ2-7, with no clear D. The germline CDR1 and CDR2 sequences are SGHNT and YYREEE (reference sequence). Trimming removed 1 base from V and 6 bases from J, with 11 bases in between. The CDR3 extends over 13 amino acids. The CDR3 spells CASSLRGFGEQYF. The CDR3 DNA follows: TGTGCCAGCAGCTTGAGAGGATTCGGCGAGCAGTACTTC.

CDR3 residues: CASSQSYQAHEQYF. The CDR3 nucleotides are TGCGCCAGCAGTCAATCGTACCAGGCCCACGAGCAGTACTTC. This chain joins TRBV23-1 and TRBJ2-7; no reliable D call. TRBV23-1 is designated an ORF whose function remains uncertain. The CDR3 has 14 residues. V lost 0 bases and J 5 bases, leaving 11 bases between the germline ends.

This clone has only one observation. The chain couples TRBV5-5 to TRBJ2-7, with D possibly matching TRBD1 (6 bases). Germline V gene sequence: CDR1 SGHKS, CDR2 YYEKEE (reference sequence). CDR3 length: 14 residues. V lost 0 bases, J lost 6 bases, and 13 bases lay in between. CDR3 sequence reads: CASSLGPGAGEQYF. CDR3 in DNA: TGTGCCAGCAGCTTGGGGCCAGGGGCGGGCGAGCAGTACTTC.

This rearrangement joins TRBV27 to TRBJ1-1; TRBD1 matches at 8 bases. The V segment lost 3 bases and the J segment 4 bases; nucleotides outside the gene matches: 7. This CDR3 has 15 amino acids. Germline loops: CDR1 MNHEY, CDR2 SMNVEV (reference sequence). CDR3: CASSFGRGLRTEAFF. The CDR3 DNA reads as TGTGCCAGCAGTTTCGGCAGGGGGCTACGCACTGAAGCTTTCTTT.

CDR3 in amino acids: CASSPRAGNTIYF. The CDR3 nucleotides read TGTGCCAGCAGCCCGAGGGCTGGAAACACCATATATTTT. The chain carries TRBV9 and TRBJ1-3; D call uncertain. The germline V and J ends were trimmed by 4 bases and 2 bases, with 7 bases remaining between them. The CDR3 is made up of 13 amino acids. CDR1 and CDR2 from the germline V gene are SGDLS and YYNGEE.

The genes are TRBV23-1 and TRBJ2-7; no reliable D call. TRBV23-1 is treated as an ORF (open reading frame) with a function not yet certain. Trimming pared 8 bases from V and 6 bases from J, leaving 11 bases between. The length of the CDR3 is 11 residues. CDR3 sequence: CASPSIFEQYF. The CDR3 DNA is TGCGCCAGCCCCTCCATTTTCGAGCAGTACTTC.

The chain links TRBV18 to TRBJ2-5; D is unclear. The length of the CDR3 is 15 residues. Trimming took 1 base from V and 2 from J, leaving 11 bases between them. Germline V gene lookup returns CDR1 KGHSH and CDR2 LQKENI. The CDR3 sequence: CASSPLGRSQETQYF. CDR3 sequence (DNA): TGTGCCAGCTCACCACTCGGTCGGAGTCAAGAGACCCAGTACTTC.

The chain is built from TRBV4-3 and TRBJ1-5, with a tentative D call TRBD1 (5 bases). Germline assignment: CDR1 LGHNA and CDR2 YSLEER. V was pared by 1 base and J by 4 bases, with 8 bases between. There are 14 residues in the CDR3. This chain's CDR3 is CASSQGGRNQPQHF. The CDR3 DNA is TGCGCCAGCAGCCAAGGGGGCCGAAATCAGCCCCAGCATTTT.

This chain connects TRBV11-2 to TRBJ1-5, with D hard to call. There are 15 residues in the CDR3. With 1 base removed from V and 4 bases from J, the gap between germline ends came to 11 bases. CDR1 is SGHAT and CDR2 is FQNNGV in the germline V gene. The CDR3 sequence: CASSLVSPLNQPQHF. CDR3 coding DNA: TGTGCCAGCAGCTTAGTAAGCCCCCTTAATCAGCCCCAGCATTTT. Combining the CDR3 with reference TRBV11-2 and TRBJ1-5 gives the whole variable domain EAGVAQSPRYKIIEKRQSVAFWCNPISGHATLYWYQQILGQGPKLLIQFQNNGVVDDSQLPKDRFSAERLKGVDSTLKIQPAKLEDSAVYLCASSLVSPLNQPQHFGDGTRLSIL.

In nucleotides, the CDR3 is TGTGCCAGCAGCGTAGGGGGAGTTGGCCGTGAAGCTTTCTTT. It encodes CASSVGGVGREAFF. The rearrangement links TRBV9 to TRBJ1-1, with D uncertain. V shed 0 bases and J shed 7 bases, with 13 bases lying between them. Germline CDR1 and CDR2: SGDLS and YYNGEE. The CDR3 totals 14 residues.

Only one count was recorded for this clone. This chain joins TRBV7-2 and TRBJ2-7; the match to TRBD2 covers 8 bases. The CDR3 runs to 14 residues. Trimming took 2 bases from V and 3 from J; bases not matched to a gene: 3. Germline assignment: CDR1 SGHTA and CDR2 FQGNSA. The CDR3 spells CASSLNSGVYEQYF. The CDR3 bases are TGTGCCAGCAGCTTAAATAGCGGGGTCTACGAGCAGTACTTC.